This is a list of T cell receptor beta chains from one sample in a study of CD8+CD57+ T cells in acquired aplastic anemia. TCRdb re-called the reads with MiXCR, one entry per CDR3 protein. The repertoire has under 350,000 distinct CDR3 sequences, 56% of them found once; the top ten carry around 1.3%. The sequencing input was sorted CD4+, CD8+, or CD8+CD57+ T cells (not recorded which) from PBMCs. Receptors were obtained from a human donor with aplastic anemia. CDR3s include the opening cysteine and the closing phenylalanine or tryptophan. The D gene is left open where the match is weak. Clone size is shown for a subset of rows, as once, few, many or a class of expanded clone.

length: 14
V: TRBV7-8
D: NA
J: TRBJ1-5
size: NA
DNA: TGTGCCAGCCACTCGGGCGGTAGCAATCAGCCCCAGCATTTT
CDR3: CASHSGGSNQPQHF

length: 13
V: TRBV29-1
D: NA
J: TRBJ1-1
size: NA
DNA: TGCAGCGTTGCCCCGAGGGGGAACACTGAAGCTTTCTTT
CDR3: CSVAPRGNTEAFF

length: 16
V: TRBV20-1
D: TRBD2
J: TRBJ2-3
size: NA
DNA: TGCAGTGCTAGAGATCTCGCGGGGGGAAGCACAGATACGCAGTATTTT
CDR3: CSARDLAGGSTDTQYF

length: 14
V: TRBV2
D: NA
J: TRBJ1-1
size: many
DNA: TGTGCCAGCAACCAGGGTAGGAGAAACACTGAAGCTTTCTTT
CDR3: CASNQGRRNTEAFF

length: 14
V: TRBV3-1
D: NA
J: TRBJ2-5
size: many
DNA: TGTGCCAGCAGCTCCTCTGGGGCAAGAGAGACCCAGTACTTC
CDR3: CASSSSGARETQYF

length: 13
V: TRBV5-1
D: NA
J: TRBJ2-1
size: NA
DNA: TGTGCCAGCAGCGTCCACAGGGGGGGACAGGTTCTCTTC
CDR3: CASSVHRGGQVLF

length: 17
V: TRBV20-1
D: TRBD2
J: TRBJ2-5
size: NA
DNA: TGCAGTGCTAGGGCCTCGGTGCTAGCGGGAGTAGCAGAGACCCAGTACTTC
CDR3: CSARASVLAGVAETQYF

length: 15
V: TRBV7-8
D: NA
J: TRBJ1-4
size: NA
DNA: TGTGCCAGCAGCTTAAAGTGGGCTATAGATGAAAAACTGTTTTTT
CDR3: CASSLKWAIDEKLFF

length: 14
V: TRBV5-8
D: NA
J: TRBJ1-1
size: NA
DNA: TGTGCCAGCAGCTTGCCGGCGGCCCCCACTGAAGCTTTCTTT
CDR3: CASSLPAAPTEAFF

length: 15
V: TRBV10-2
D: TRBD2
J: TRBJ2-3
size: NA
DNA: TGCGCCAGCATCAGACTAGCGGGAATAGAAGATACGCAGTATTTT
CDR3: CASIRLAGIEDTQYF

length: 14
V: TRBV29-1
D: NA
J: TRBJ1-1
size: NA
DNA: TGCAGCGTTGAATCACAGGGCGTGTGGACTGAAGCTTTCTTT
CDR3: CSVESQGVWTEAFF

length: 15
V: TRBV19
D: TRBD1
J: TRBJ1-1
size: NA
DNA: TGTGCCAGTAGTGTCGCGACAGGGCTTAACACTGAAGCTTTCTTT
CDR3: CASSVATGLNTEAFF

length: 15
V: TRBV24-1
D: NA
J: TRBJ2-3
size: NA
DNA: TGTGCCACCAGTGATATAGACCCGTTCACAGATACGCAGTATTTT
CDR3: CATSDIDPFTDTQYF

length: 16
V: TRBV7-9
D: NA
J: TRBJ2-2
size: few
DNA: TGTGCCAGCCGCCGACAGGAATCAGGGAACACCGGGGAGCTGTTTTTT
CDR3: CASRRQESGNTGELFF

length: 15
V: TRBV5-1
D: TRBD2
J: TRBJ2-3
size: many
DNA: TGCGCCAGCAGCTTGGGCGGGGGACCTCTAGGTACGCAGTATTTT
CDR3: CASSLGGGPLGTQYF

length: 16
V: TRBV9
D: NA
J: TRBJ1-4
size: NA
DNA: TGTGCCAGCAGCGTAGGACTAGCGGGGTCTAATGAAAAACTGTTTTTT
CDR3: CASSVGLAGSNEKLFF

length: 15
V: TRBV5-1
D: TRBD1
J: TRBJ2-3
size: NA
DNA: TGCGCCAGCAGCTTGGGCGGACAGGAGGCAGATACGCAGTATTTT
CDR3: CASSLGGQEADTQYF

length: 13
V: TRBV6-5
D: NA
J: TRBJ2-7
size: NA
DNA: TGTGCCAGCAGACGAACAGCGTCCTACGAGCAGTACTTC
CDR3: CASRRTASYEQYF

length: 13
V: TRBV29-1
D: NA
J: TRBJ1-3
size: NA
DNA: TGCAGCGTTGAGGAGGTCTCTGGAAACACCATATATTTT
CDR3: CSVEEVSGNTIYF

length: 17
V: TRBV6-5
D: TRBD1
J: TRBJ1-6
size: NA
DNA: TGTGCCAGCAGTCGTACGAGCTCCGGGACAGAGAATTCACCCCTCCACTTT
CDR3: CASSRTSSGTENSPLHF

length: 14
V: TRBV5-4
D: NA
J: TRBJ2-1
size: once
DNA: TGTGCCAGCAGCTTGGTGCGGGTCGGGAATGAGCAGTTCTTC
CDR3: CASSLVRVGNEQFF

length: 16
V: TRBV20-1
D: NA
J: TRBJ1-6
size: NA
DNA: TGCAGTGCTAGAGATAGTAGGGGCCTCTATAATTCACCCCTCCACTTT
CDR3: CSARDSRGLYNSPLHF

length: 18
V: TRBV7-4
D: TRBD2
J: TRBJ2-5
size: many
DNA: TGTGCCAGCAGCCAGGGACTAGCGGGGAATTGGTACCAAGAGACCCAGTACTTC
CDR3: CASSQGLAGNWYQETQYF

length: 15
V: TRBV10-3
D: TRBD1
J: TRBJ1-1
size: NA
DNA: TGTGCCATCAGTGGACTAGGGACAGGGAGGACTGAAGCTTTCTTT
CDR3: CAISGLGTGRTEAFF

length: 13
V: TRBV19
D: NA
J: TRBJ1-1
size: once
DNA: TGTGCCGGCCGGGACCGAGGGTCCACTGAAGCTTTCTTT
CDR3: CAGRDRGSTEAFF

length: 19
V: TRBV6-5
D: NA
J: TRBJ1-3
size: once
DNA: NA
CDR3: CASSGGAYTEAFFGNTIYF

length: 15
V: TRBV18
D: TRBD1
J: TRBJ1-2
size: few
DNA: TGTGCCAGCTCAATTGACAGGGGAGCTAACTATGGCTACACCTTC
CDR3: CASSIDRGANYGYTF

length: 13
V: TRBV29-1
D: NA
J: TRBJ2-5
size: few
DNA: TGCAGCGCCCTACAGGGTTTCCAAGAGACCCAGTACTTC
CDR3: CSALQGFQETQYF